Shown below are 13 T cell receptor beta chains from a single sample sequenced in a study of response to subunit inactivated influenza vaccine. MiXCR was run by TCRdb on the RT-PCR reads, yielding one entry per CDR3 protein. The sample includes hundreds of thousands of distinct CDR3 sequences, more than 15% of them seen just once. The sample here was PBMCs from blood, taken approximately 13 days after vaccination. The source of these receptors is a man aged 45 to 65 who received an inactivated influenza vaccine.

The J gene is TRBJ2-7, the V gene TRBV25-1, with TRBD2 matching 11 bases. The V segment lost 5 bases and the J segment 6 bases; nucleotides outside the gene matches: 9. The CDR3 contains 15 residues. Germline values: CDR1 MGHDK, CDR2 SYGVNS. The CDR3: CASSRSGTSGSEQYF. The CDR3 DNA reads as TGTGCCAGCAGTCGGTCCGGGACTAGCGGTTCCGAGCAGTACTTC.

The chain combines TRBV29-1 with TRBJ1-1, with no clear D. CDR1 is SQVTM, CDR2 ANQGSEA, per germline. V dropped 5 bases and J dropped 0 bases, with 10 bases sitting between them. This CDR3 is built from 13 residues. CDR3 region: CSVSQRLNTEAFF. In DNA, the CDR3 is TGCAGCGTTAGCCAGAGGTTGAACACTGAAGCTTTCTTT.

This chain connects TRBV20-1 to TRBJ2-3; a weak D match, TRBD2 (5 bases). V gave up 0 bases and J gave up 2 bases, with 12 bases separating them. CDR1 is DFQATT and CDR2 is SNEGSKA in the germline V gene (reference sequence). This CDR3 contains 15 residues. CDR3: CSARDWGVYTDTQYF. DNA for the CDR3: TGCAGTGCTAGAGATTGGGGAGTCTACACAGATACGCAGTATTTT.

This clonotype was seen more than once but under ten times. The rearrangement joins TRBV4-3 to TRBJ2-1; 8 nucleotides align to TRBD2. The V gene end was trimmed by 0 bases and the J gene end by 4 bases; junction bases not matched to a gene: 5. There are 16 residues in the CDR3. Germline V gene sequence: CDR1 LGHNA, CDR2 YSLEER. The CDR3 coding sequence is TGCGCCAGCAGCCAAGATTGGGGCGGGGGGTACAATGAGCAGTTCTTC. Translated, it gives CASSQDWGGGYNEQFF.

This clonotype has a handful of counts. This chain uses TRBV12-3 or TRBV12-4 with TRBJ1-1, with D perhaps matching TRBD1 (6 bases). V shed 4 bases and J shed 11 bases, with 14 bases lying between them. The CDR3 is 12 amino acids. CDR3 amino acids: CASSYPGVGAFF. CDR3 DNA sequence: TGTGCCAGCAGTTATCCAGGGGTTGGCGCTTTCTTT.

J is TRBJ2-7 and V is TRBV5-5; D is unclear. Deletions cut 1 base from V and 0 bases from J, with 8 bases between. The CDR3 runs to 14 residues. The germline V gene encodes CDR1 SGHKS and CDR2 YYEKEE (reference sequence). CDR3 loop: CASSLKPGSYEQYF. The CDR3 DNA reads TGTGCCAGCAGCTTGAAACCGGGCTCCTACGAGCAGTACTTC. Variable domain in full (rest from reference TRBV5-5 and TRBJ2-7): DAGVTQSPTHLIKTRGQQVTLRCSPISGHKSVSWYQQVLGQGPQFIFQYYEKEERGRGNFPDRFSARQFPNYSSELNVNALLLGDSALYLCASSLKPGSYEQYFGPGTRLTVT.

This clonotype was seen a handful of times. The chain carries TRBV6-2 or TRBV6-3 and TRBJ2-4; 14 nucleotides align to TRBD2. Trimming cost V 3 bases and J 3 bases; bases outside gene matches: 13. Germline CDR1 MNHEY, CDR2 SVGEGT. The CDR3 sequence is 20 residues long. In nucleotides, the CDR3 is TGTGCCAGCAGTTATTCGTCCGGGACTAGCGGGAGTAAGGGCAAAAACATTCAGTACTTC. Residues: CASSYSSGTSGSKGKNIQYF.

This clonotype came up many times. V usage is TRBV11-2 and J usage is TRBJ2-5; either TRBD1 or TRBD2 may fit D (5 bases each). V lost 5 bases to trimming and J lost 5 bases, with 12 bases between them. The germline V gene has CDR1 SGHAT and CDR2 FQNNGV. The CDR3 covers 13 residues. In DNA form, the CDR3 reads TGTGCCAGCAGCAAGGAGTGGGGGGAGACCCAGTACTTC. Amino acids: CASSKEWGETQYF.

This chain joins TRBV6-2 or TRBV6-3 and TRBJ2-5; D may match TRBD1 or TRBD2 (5 bases each). Trimming removed 8 bases from V and 1 base from J, with 11 bases in between. This CDR3 has 13 residues. Germline CDR1 is MNHEY and CDR2 is SVGEGT. The CDR3, as DNA: TGTGCCAGCGGAAGGGGAGCCCAAGAGACCCAGTACTTC. Protein: CASGRGAQETQYF.

This clonotype appeared a few times. V usage is TRBV7-9 and J usage is TRBJ1-4; a possible D gene is TRBD1 (5 bases). V was clipped by 6 bases and J by 5 bases, with 10 bases between them. Germline-derived CDR1 and CDR2 are SEHNR and FQNEAQ (reference sequence). The CDR3 runs 13 residues. CDR3 nucleotides: TGTGCCAGCAGAAGGACACAAAATGAAAAACTGTTTTTT. As protein: CASRRTQNEKLFF.

The chain links TRBV6-1 to TRBJ2-1; no firm D call. Germline V gene sequence: CDR1 MNHNS, CDR2 SASEGT. The length of the CDR3 is 14 residues. The germline V and J ends were trimmed by 6 bases and 1 base, with 10 bases remaining between them. CDR3 residues: CASRPATSYNEQFF. The CDR3 DNA sequence: TGTGCCAGCAGGCCAGCCACGTCCTACAATGAGCAGTTCTTC.

This clonotype was seen only a few times. This chain links TRBV28 with TRBJ2-5; no clear D. This CDR3 spans 14 amino acids. CDR1 is MDHEN, CDR2 SYDVKM, per germline. V lost 6 bases and J 1 base, leaving 12 bases between the germline ends. This chain's CDR3 is CASSGRRTQETQYF. In nucleotides, the CDR3 is TGTGCCAGCAGCGGGCGGCGGACCCAAGAGACCCAGTACTTC.

V and J are TRBV12-3 or TRBV12-4 and TRBJ2-1; the D gene is possibly TRBD1 (5 bases). This CDR3 is built from 13 residues. V lost 10 bases, J lost 7 bases, and 17 bases lay in between. The CDR3 reads CAIRQRGANEQFF. The CDR3 DNA reads as TGTGCCATCCGACAGAGAGGAGCGAATGAGCAGTTCTTC.